The source of this TCR beta chain is a study of blood T cell repertoires in COVID-19. For the study at large: From the United States, Italy and Spain came samples of acute and convalescent COVID-19.

The junction had 3 bases not matched to a gene; V was cut back by 3 bases and J by 8 bases. There are 14 residues in the CDR3. The V gene's germline CDR1 is SEHNR and CDR2 FQNEAQ (reference sequence). Authors' analysis steps: Reference gene primer amplification yielded estimated nucleated cell counts. The repertoire was sequenced with immunoSEQ multiplex PCR; TCRdb's copy has only in-frame clones and lacks some. V, J and clone size are taken as reported in that table, and D and trimming were inferred from the DNA itself. The data show about 300,000 clones, with 70% to 90% seen just once and under 2.5% held by the top ten.

V gene TRBV7-9 combines with J gene TRBJ1-4; 10 bases map to TRBD1. The receptor was isolated from a man aged 25 to 40 who had recovered from COVID-19. Specimen: PBMCs or T cells enriched from blood (not recorded which). The CDR3 bases are TGTGCCAGCAGCTTGGGACAGGGGCGGGAAAAACTGTTTTTT. Amino acid sequence: CASSLGQGREKLFF.